What follows are 8 T cell receptor beta chains derived from one specimen sequenced in a study of T-cell memory formation after mild COVID-19. Via MiXCR, TCRdb re-called the 5' RACE reads, giving one row per CDR3 protein. The data hold about 390,000 distinct CDR3 sequences, with about 16% observed a single time. Sequencing input: PBMCs or a T cell subset sorted from them (not recorded which). The receptors come from a man younger than 30 who had mild COVID-19 (a few samples of this study predate the infection). Cell type and time point are not known.

At least ten counts were recorded for this clonotype. The chain carries TRBV7-6 and TRBJ2-5; 8 bases match TRBD1. The CDR3 has 12 residues. CDR1 is SGHVS and CDR2 is FNYEAQ in the germline V gene. V lost 3 bases, J lost 7 bases, and 1 base stayed unmatched. CDR3 loop: CASSFDRGTQYF. DNA for the CDR3: TGTGCCAGCAGCTTTGACAGGGGGACCCAGTACTTC.

The gene calls are TRBV27 and TRBJ2-2; unclear D gene. CDR1 is MNHEY, CDR2 SMNVEV, per germline (reference sequence). With 3 bases removed from V and 2 bases from J, the gap between germline ends came to 13 bases. There are 16 residues in the CDR3. The CDR3 sequence is CASSLTVTGNTGELFF. CDR3 bases: TGTGCCAGCAGTTTGACCGTAACCGGTAACACCGGGGAGCTGTTTTTT.

The sample holds a few counts of this clonotype. This sequence joins TRBV25-1 and TRBJ1-2; tentatively, D is TRBD1 (5 bases). Germline CDR1 is MGHDK and CDR2 is SYGVNS. This CDR3 has 13 residues. V was clipped by 6 bases and J by 3 bases, with 11 bases between them. CDR3 region: CASSRAGDYGYTF. The CDR3, as DNA: TGTGCCAGCAGCAGGGCGGGGGACTATGGCTACACCTTC.

This clonotype was observed at least ten times. The V gene is TRBV29-1, the J gene TRBJ2-4, with D possibly matching TRBD2 (5 bases). Germline CDR1 is SQVTM and CDR2 is ANQGSEA. CDR3 size: 13 residues. V dropped 2 bases and J dropped 0 bases, with 5 bases sitting between them. CDR3: CSVELAAKNIQYF. The DNA of the CDR3 is TGCAGCGTTGAACTAGCAGCCAAAAACATTCAGTACTTC.

This clonotype has more than one count but fewer than ten. CDR3 amino acids: CASSQDNFARPGELFF. CDR3 coding DNA: TGCGCCAGCAGCCAAGATAATTTCGCCCGACCCGGGGAGCTGTTTTTT. The V call is TRBV4-3, the J call TRBJ2-2; D gene ambiguous. Trimming cost V 0 bases and J 6 bases, with 14 bases left between them. This CDR3 has 16 amino acids. Germline CDR1 LGHNA, CDR2 YSLEER.

The V gene is TRBV7-9, the J gene TRBJ2-3; TRBD1 is a possible D gene (6 bases). Germline CDR1 SEHNR, CDR2 FQNEAQ (reference sequence). This CDR3 comprises 15 residues. The ends were cut back, 2 bases at V and 5 bases at J, with 14 bases in the middle. For the CDR3, the DNA is TGTGCCAGCAGCTTATGGGTGGGGGCTAAAGATACGCAGTATTTT. Residues: CASSLWVGAKDTQYF.

The sample holds a few counts of this clonotype. The chain links TRBV6-1 to TRBJ2-7; 7 bases map to TRBD2. CDR1 is MNHNS and CDR2 is SASEGT in the germline V gene. V was pared by 6 bases and J by 3 bases, with 5 bases of the junction left unmatched. The CDR3 totals 13 residues. The CDR3 sequence is CASSGLGHYEQYV. CDR3 sequence (DNA): TGTGCCAGCAGCGGACTAGGGCACTACGAGCAGTACGTC.

The gene calls are TRBV20-1 and TRBJ1-3, with D possibly matching TRBD1 (6 bases). The CDR3 is 13 residues long. The V gene's germline CDR1 is DFQATT and CDR2 SNEGSKA (reference sequence). Trimming removed 6 bases at V and 3 bases at J, with 12 bases between. Written as DNA, the CDR3 is TGCAGTGCCCTAGGGGGGTTTGGAAACACCATATATTTT. Its translation is CSALGGFGNTIYF.